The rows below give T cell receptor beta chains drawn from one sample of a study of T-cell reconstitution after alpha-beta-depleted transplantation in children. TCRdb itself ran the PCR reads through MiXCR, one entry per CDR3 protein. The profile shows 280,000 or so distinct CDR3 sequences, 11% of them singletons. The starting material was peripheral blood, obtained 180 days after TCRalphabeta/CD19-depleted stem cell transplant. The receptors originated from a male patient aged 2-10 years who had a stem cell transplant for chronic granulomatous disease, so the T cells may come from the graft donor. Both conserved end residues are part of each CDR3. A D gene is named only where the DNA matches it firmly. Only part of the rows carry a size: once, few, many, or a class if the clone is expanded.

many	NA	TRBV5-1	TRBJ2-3	TGCGCCAGCAGCTTGCAGATACAGGGCGATACGCAGTATTTT	CASSLQIQGDTQYF
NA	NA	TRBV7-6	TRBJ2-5	TGTGCCAGCAGCTTAGTAGGGGCAGGGGACGAGATCCAGTACTTC	CASSLVGAGDEIQYF
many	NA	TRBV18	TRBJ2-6	TGTGCCAGCTCACCCCAACAGGATCTGAGCTCTGGGGCCAACGTCCTGACTTTC	CASSPQQDLSSGANVLTF
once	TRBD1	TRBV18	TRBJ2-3	TGTGCCAGCTCGCTTTCGACAGGGGGACCAGATACGCAGTATTTT	CASSLSTGGPDTQYF
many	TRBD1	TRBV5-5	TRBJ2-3	TGTGCCAGCAGCTTGGGAATGACAGGGGGCCTCACAGATACGCAGTATTTT	CASSLGMTGGLTDTQYF
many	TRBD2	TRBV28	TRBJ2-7	TGTGCCAGCAGTCCACTAGCGTACTACTACGAGCAGTACTTC	CASSPLAYYYEQYF
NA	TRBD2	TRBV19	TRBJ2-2	TGTGCCAGTACCGGGACTAGCGGGAACACCGGGGAGCTGTTTTTT	CASTGTSGNTGELFF
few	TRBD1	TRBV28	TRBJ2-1	TGTGCCAGCAGCCGCGCGAGGACAGGGAAATCCTACAATGAGCAGTTCTTC	CASSRARTGKSYNEQFF
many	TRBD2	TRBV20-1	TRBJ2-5	TGCAGTGCTCGTAATAGCGGGAGGGCTAAACAAGAGACCCAGTACTTC	CSARNSGRAKQETQYF
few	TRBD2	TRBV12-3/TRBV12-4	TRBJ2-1	TGTGCCAGCAGTTATCAGACTAGCGGGAGGGCGTACAATGAGCAGTTCTTC	CASSYQTSGRAYNEQFF
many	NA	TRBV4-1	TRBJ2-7	TGCGCCAGCAGCCAAGTCCAGTCGGGCGAGCAGTACTTC	CASSQVQSGEQYF
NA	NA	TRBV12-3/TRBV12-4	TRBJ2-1	TGTGCCAGCAGATCAGTGGGGCGACCGTACAATGAGCAGTTCTTC	CASRSVGRPYNEQFF
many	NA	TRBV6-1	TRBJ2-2	TGTGCCAGCAGTCAGCCAGTTAACACCGGGGAGCTGTTTTTT	CASSQPVNTGELFF
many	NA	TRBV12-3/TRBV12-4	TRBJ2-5	TGTGCCAGCAGTTTAATTTCTGTTCCAGAGACCCAGTACTTC	CASSLISVPETQYF
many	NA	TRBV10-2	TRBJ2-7	TGCGCCAGCAGTGGGGGACCCTACGAGCAGTACTTC	CASSGGPYEQYF
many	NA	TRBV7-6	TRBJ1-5	TGTGCCAGCAGCTTAGACCTGATATCCCCCCAGCATTTT	CASSLDLISPQHF
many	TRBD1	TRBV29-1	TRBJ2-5	TGCAGCGTTGAAGATCGGCTAAAGGACAGGGGATCGGAAAGAGAGACCCAGTACTTC	CSVEDRLKDRGSERETQYF
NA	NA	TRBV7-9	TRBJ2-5	TGTGCCAGCAGCAAACTAACGCCCTTACAAGAGACCCAGTACTTC	CASSKLTPLQETQYF
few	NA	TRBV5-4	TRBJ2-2	TGTGCCAGCAGCTCCGCGGAGCGCGGAGACACCGGGGAGCTGTTTTTT	CASSSAERGDTGELFF
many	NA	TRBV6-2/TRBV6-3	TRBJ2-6	TGTGCCAGCAGCCTTGCTGGTGCCCCTGGGGCCAACGTCCTGACTTTC	CASSLAGAPGANVLTF
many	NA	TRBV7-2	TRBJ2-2	TGTGCCAGCAGCTTAGCCCGGGCTAACACCGGGGAGCTGTTTTTT	CASSLARANTGELFF
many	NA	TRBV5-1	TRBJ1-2	TGCGCCAGCAGGGCGATCGGCGGGAACTATGGCTACACCTTC	CASRAIGGNYGYTF
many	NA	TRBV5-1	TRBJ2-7	TGCGCCAGCAATGGGGCCCTAGCGTTTCGCTACGAGCAGTACTTC	CASNGALAFRYEQYF
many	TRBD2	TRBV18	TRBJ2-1	TGTGCCAGCTCACCTGGGACTAGCGGGAGTGATGAGCAGTTCTTC	CASSPGTSGSDEQFF
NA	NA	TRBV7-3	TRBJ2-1	TGTGCCAGCAGCTTACGTGCGGGCGTGGGCAATGAGCAGTTCTTC	CASSLRAGVGNEQFF
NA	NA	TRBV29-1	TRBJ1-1	TGCAGCGTTGTTCGGCAGGGGAGGAACACTGAAGCTTTCTTT	CSVVRQGRNTEAFF
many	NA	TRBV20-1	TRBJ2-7	TGCAGTGCTAGAGGTCAGGGATTTTCCTACGAGCAGTACTTC	CSARGQGFSYEQYF
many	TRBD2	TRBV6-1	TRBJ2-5	TGTGCCAGCGGTAGCGGGAACCAAGAGACCCAGTACTTC	CASGSGNQETQYF
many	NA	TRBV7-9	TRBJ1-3	TGTGCCAGCAGCTTTGAGGGGCGCTCTGGAAACACCATATATTTT	CASSFEGRSGNTIYF
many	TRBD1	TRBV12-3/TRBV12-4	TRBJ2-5	TGTGCCTCCTCACCAGGGACAGGGTGGTGGAATTCGGAGACCCAGTACTTC	CASSPGTGWWNSETQYF
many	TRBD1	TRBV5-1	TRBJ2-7	TGCGCCAGCAGTGAGGGGGCGTTCTACGAGCAGTACTTC	CASSEGAFYEQYF
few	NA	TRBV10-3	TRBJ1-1	TGTGCCATCAGTGAGTCAACCTTTTGGGGGGGCGAGAGTGAAGCTTTCTTT	CAISESTFWGGESEAFF
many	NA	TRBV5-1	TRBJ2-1	TGCGCCAGCAGCCAGAGCTCCTACAATGAGCAGTTCTTC	CASSQSSYNEQFF
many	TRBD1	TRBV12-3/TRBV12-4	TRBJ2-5	TGTGCCAGCAGTTTAAACAGGGGCCCAGAGACCCAGTACTTC	CASSLNRGPETQYF
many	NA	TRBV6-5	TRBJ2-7	TGTGCCAGCAGCCGATCTGACAAGACCTACGAGCAGTACTTC	CASSRSDKTYEQYF
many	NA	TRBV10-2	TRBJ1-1	TGCGCCAGCCTGGGGGGGGGACACACTGAAGCTTTCTTT	CASLGGGHTEAFF
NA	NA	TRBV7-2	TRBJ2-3	TGTGCCAGCAGCTTAGTTGGGGGGAGTTCTCCAAATACGCAGTATTTT	CASSLVGGSSPNTQYF
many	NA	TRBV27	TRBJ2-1	TGTGCCAGCAAATCGAGCGGTGCCAATGAGCAGTTCTTC	CASKSSGANEQFF
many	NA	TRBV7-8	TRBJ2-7	TGTGCCAGCAGCTACGAATCCTACGAGCAGTACTTC	CASSYESYEQYF
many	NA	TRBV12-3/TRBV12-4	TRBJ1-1	TGTGCCAGCAGTTTTGCACGGATGAACACTGAAGCTTTCTTT	CASSFARMNTEAFF
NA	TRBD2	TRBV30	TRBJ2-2	TGTGCCTGGAGTCTTAGCGGGAGTGTGTTTTTT	CAWSLSGSVFF
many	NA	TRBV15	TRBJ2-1	TGTGCCACCAGCTCTCGGGGAGGCTCCTACAATGAGCAGTTCTTC	CATSSRGGSYNEQFF
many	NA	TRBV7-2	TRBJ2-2	TGTGCCAGCAGCAATAGACGACTAACGAACACCGGGGAGCTGTTTTTT	CASSNRRLTNTGELFF